A single sample is the source of the 28 T cell receptor beta chains below, sequenced in a study of shared clonotypes between healthy human individuals. Sequencing used immunoSEQ multiplex PCR; TCRdb keeps in-frame clones, though not all of them. This table holds fewer than 850,000 clones, 96% found once. Naive CD8 populations comprised CD45RO-negative cells positively selected for CCR7, excluding terminally differentiated effector memory CD45RA+ cells. Sequenced input: naive CD8+ T cells sorted from blood. The receptors come from a man aged 25-45 years in good health.

The chain combines TRBV29-1 with TRBJ2-7; 8 bases agree with TRBD2. Germline V gives CDR1 SQVTM, CDR2 ANQGSEA. The CDR3 sequence is 12 residues long. Losses at the gene ends were 1 base for V and 6 bases for J; bases not matched to a gene: 2. CDR3 region: CSVEGREGEQYF. CDR3 nucleotides: TGCAGCGTTGAAGGTCGGGAGGGCGAGCAGTACTTC.

The J gene is TRBJ1-3, the V gene TRBV27; no definite D call. The CDR3 is 15 amino acids. V was clipped by 8 bases and J by 0 bases, with 14 bases between them. CDR1 and CDR2 from the germline V gene are MNHEY and SMNVEV (reference sequence). This CDR3 is CASSTEKSSGNTIYF. In DNA, the CDR3 is TGTGCCAGCTCAACCGAAAAAAGCTCTGGAAACACCATATATTTT.

This chain connects TRBV27 to TRBJ2-7; the match to TRBD1 covers 8 bases. V lost 3 bases to trimming and J lost 3 bases; unmatched junction nucleotides: 7. CDR1 MNHEY and CDR2 SMNVEV come from the germline V gene (reference sequence). CDR3 size: 15 residues. CDR3 in amino acids: CASSFEGQGFYEQYF. CDR3 DNA sequence: TGTGCCAGCAGTTTTGAAGGACAGGGTTTCTACGAGCAGTACTTC.

The J gene is TRBJ2-7, the V gene TRBV7-9; D gene ambiguous. The CDR3 totals 17 residues. Germline loops: CDR1 SEHNR, CDR2 FQNEAQ (reference sequence). V lost 1 base, J lost 2 bases, and 18 bases lay in between. The CDR3 DNA follows: TGTGCCAGCAGCTTAGAATGGAAGGGCAGTTTTCCCTACGAGCAGTACTTC. Translated, it gives CASSLEWKGSFPYEQYF.

The chain combines TRBV6-5 with TRBJ1-2; D is unresolved. The germline V and J ends were trimmed by 7 bases and 4 bases, with 7 bases remaining between them. The CDR3 extends over 11 amino acids. Germline CDR1 reads MNHEY; CDR2 reads SVGAGI. CDR3 DNA: TGTGCCAGCAAAAACGGCTATGGCTACACCTTC. It specifies CASKNGYGYTF.

This sequence joins TRBV7-9 and TRBJ2-1, with TRBD2 matching 16 bases. Germline trimming cut 6 bases from V and 2 bases from J; bases unmatched to any gene: 4. The CDR3 consists of 17 residues. CDR1 is SEHNR and CDR2 is FQNEAQ in the germline V gene (reference sequence). CDR3: CASRPGTSGRAYNEQFF. CDR3 in DNA: TGTGCCAGCAGACCCGGGACTAGCGGGAGGGCCTACAATGAGCAGTTCTTC. The whole variable domain, filled in from reference TRBV7-9 and TRBJ2-1, reads DTGVSQNPRHKITKRGQNVTFRCDPISEHNRLYWYRQTLGQGPEFLTYFQNEAQLEKSRLLSDRFSAERPKGSFSTLEIQRTEQGDSAMYLCASRPGTSGRAYNEQFFGPGTRLTVL.

J is TRBJ2-2 and V is TRBV6-5, with D uncertain. The V gene lost 2 bases and the J gene lost 3 bases, with 4 bases spanning the gap. CDR3 size: 13 residues. CDR1 is MNHEY, CDR2 SVGAGI, per germline. The DNA for the CDR3 is TGTGCCAGCAGTTACATCGACACCGGGGAGCTGTTTTTT. It translates to CASSYIDTGELFF.

This clone was observed a single time. V is TRBV14 and J is TRBJ2-1; the D is unclear. The CDR3 has 19 amino acids. The ends were cut back, 5 bases at V and 2 bases at J, with 25 bases in the middle. CDR1 is SGHDN and CDR2 is FVKESK in the germline V gene. The chain's CDR3 is CASSVRPGSLYATYNEQFF. CDR3 coding DNA: TGTGCCAGCAGCGTGCGTCCAGGTTCCCTATATGCCACCTACAATGAGCAGTTCTTC.

J is TRBJ1-1 and V is TRBV6-6; a possible D gene is TRBD1 (5 bases). Germline lookup yields CDR1 MNHNY and CDR2 SVGAGI (reference sequence). With 4 bases removed from V and 0 bases from J, the gap between germline ends came to 15 bases. The CDR3 spans 16 residues. The CDR3 DNA sequence: TGTGCCAGCAGTTTAGGGGACGGTGGGTTGAACACTGAAGCTTTCTTT. It translates to CASSLGDGGLNTEAFF.

The J gene is TRBJ2-7, the V gene TRBV6-5; TRBD1 might be the D (6 bases). The CDR3 length is 16 residues. Germline V lookup: CDR1 MNHEY, CDR2 SVGAGI. Trimming shortened V by 2 bases and J by 3 bases, and 17 bases separated the two germline ends. CDR3 nucleotides: TGTGCCAGCAGTTACAGACCAGGGGAAAGGCTCTACGAGCAGTACTTC. As protein: CASSYRPGERLYEQYF.

V is TRBV2 and J is TRBJ2-1; 12 nucleotides align to TRBD2. J gave up 1 base and V 7 bases, and 14 bases lay outside the gene matches. Germline V gene lookup returns CDR1 SNHLY and CDR2 FYNNEI. The CDR3 consists of 19 residues. The CDR3 DNA reads TGTGCCAGCACCTCTGGACGAGGGACTAGCGGGTTGTCCTACAATGAGCAGTTCTTC. Translating gives CASTSGRGTSGLSYNEQFF.

The CDR3 nucleotides are TGTGCCACCCTCCTAGATACGCAGTATTTT. Its translation is CATLLDTQYF. J is TRBJ2-3 and V is TRBV25-1; D unresolved. The CDR3 length is 10 residues. V lost 10 bases, J lost 5 bases, and 7 bases lay in between. The germline gives CDR1 MGHDK, CDR2 SYGVNS.

The chain links TRBV19 to TRBJ1-2, with 7 bases aligning to TRBD1. Germline assignment: CDR1 LNHDA and CDR2 SQIVND (reference sequence). The junction had 11 bases not matched to a gene; V was cut back by 4 bases and J by 3 bases. The CDR3 has 16 amino acids. For the CDR3, the DNA is TGTGCCAGTAGTACGGACCGGGACAGAGGCTACTATGGCTACACCTTC. It codes for CASSTDRDRGYYGYTF.

This clone was picked up one time. The chain employs TRBV27 and TRBJ2-7, with TRBD1 identical over 9 bases. The V gene's germline CDR1 is MNHEY and CDR2 SMNVEV (reference sequence). This CDR3 comprises 14 residues. With 7 bases clipped from V and 3 bases from J, the junction kept 7 bases outside the gene matches. The CDR3 here is CASTPGQGNYEQYF. The DNA of the CDR3 is TGTGCCAGCACCCCGGGACAGGGTAACTACGAGCAGTACTTC.

This clone was seen just once. In the same sample, other DNA sequences code for this CDR3. DNA for the CDR3: TGTGCCAGCAGCTTAGCGAGCTCCTACGAGCAGTACTTC. It translates to CASSLASSYEQYF. This sequence joins TRBV7-2 and TRBJ2-7; the D is unclear. The V and J ends lost 0 bases and 0 bases respectively, with 3 bases between them. The germline V gene has CDR1 SGHTA and CDR2 FQGNSA. The CDR3 has 13 amino acids.

The rearrangement uses TRBV4-1 and TRBJ2-7, with D uncertain. The CDR3 totals 13 residues. The ends were cut back, 1 base at V and 2 bases at J, with 6 bases in the middle. CDR1 and CDR2 (germline): MGHRA, YSYEKL. The CDR3 protein is CASSQALTYEQYF. Here the CDR3 DNA reads TGCGCCAGCAGCCAAGCATTGACCTACGAGCAGTACTTC.

The chain uses TRBV5-1 and TRBJ2-6; 14 positions match TRBD2. This CDR3 has 19 amino acids. Per the germline V gene, CDR1 is SGHRS and CDR2 is YFSETQ. With 0 bases clipped from V and 2 bases from J, the junction kept 4 bases outside the gene matches. This CDR3 is CASSLALGLAGAGANVLTF. In nucleotides, the CDR3 is TGCGCCAGCAGCTTGGCCTTGGGACTAGCGGGAGCTGGGGCCAACGTCCTGACTTTC. The entire variable domain, with the rest obtained from reference TRBV5-1 and TRBJ2-6, is as follows: KAGVTQTPRYLIKTRGQQVTLSCSPISGHRSVSWYQQTPGQGLQFLFEYFSETQRNKGNFPGRFSGRQFSNSRSEMNVSTLELGDSALYLCASSLALGLAGAGANVLTFGAGSRLTVL.

The chain joins TRBV11-2 to TRBJ2-7, with 10 bases that match TRBD2. With 0 bases clipped from V and 4 bases from J, the junction kept 6 bases outside the gene matches. This CDR3 has 16 residues. Germline CDR1 and CDR2: SGHAT and FQNNGV. The CDR3 loop reads CASSLDLGSGRYEQYF. The CDR3 region has the DNA TGTGCCAGCAGCTTAGATCTCGGTAGCGGGAGGTACGAGCAGTACTTC.

J is TRBJ2-2 and V is TRBV2, with 9 positions matching TRBD2. Per the germline V gene, CDR1 is SNHLY and CDR2 is FYNNEI. Trimming took 3 bases from V and 1 from J; bases not matched to a gene: 12. The CDR3 consists of 19 residues. The CDR3 sequence: CASSESGRPHRWNTGELFF. DNA for the CDR3: TGTGCCAGCAGTGAGAGCGGGAGGCCCCACCGATGGAACACCGGGGAGCTGTTTTTT. The variable domain in full, completed from reference TRBV2 and TRBJ2-2, reads EPEVTQTPSHQVTQMGQEVILRCVPISNHLYFYWYRQILGQKVEFLVSFYNNEISEKSEIFDDQFSVERPDGSNFTLKIRSTKLEDSAMYFCASSESGRPHRWNTGELFFGEGSRLTVL.

V is TRBV13 and J is TRBJ2-1; D could derive from TRBD1 or TRBD2 (5 bases each). Trimming removed 3 bases from V and 9 bases from J, with 9 bases in between. Germline lookup yields CDR1 PRHDT and CDR2 FYEKMQ (reference sequence). CDR3 length equals 12 residues. The DNA for the CDR3 is TGTGCCAGCAGCTTGGGGGTGGGTGAGCAGTTCTTC. It translates to CASSLGVGEQFF.

This rearrangement joins TRBV2 to TRBJ2-7; 9 bases align to TRBD1. CDR1 is SNHLY and CDR2 is FYNNEI in the germline V gene. CDR3 length: 13 residues. Losses at the gene ends were 6 bases for V and 3 bases for J; bases not matched to a gene: 3. CDR3 amino acids: CASRTGGNYEQYF. The CDR3 nucleotides are TGTGCCAGCAGGACAGGGGGTAACTACGAGCAGTACTTC.

This clone was detected only once. This chain uses TRBV27 with TRBJ2-7, with D possibly TRBD1 on 6 matching bases. V lost 3 bases, J lost 6 bases, and 21 bases lay in between. This CDR3 contains 16 residues. Germline lookup yields CDR1 MNHEY and CDR2 SMNVEV (reference sequence). As DNA, the CDR3 is TGTGCCAGCAGTTTGTCTGCCACAGGGAGTTCTGGCGAGCAGTACTTC. Translating it yields CASSLSATGSSGEQYF.

The chain uses TRBV5-5 and TRBJ2-7, with D perhaps TRBD2 (6 bases). Germline CDR1 reads SGHKS; CDR2 reads YYEKEE (reference sequence). The CDR3 totals 16 residues. V lost 1 base and J 3 bases, leaving 17 bases between the germline ends. CDR3 residues: CASSLPAGKSDYEQYF. The CDR3 region has the DNA TGTGCCAGCAGCTTGCCCGCGGGAAAGTCCGACTACGAGCAGTACTTC.

Comments on this clone: Other nucleotide sequences from this sample produce the same CDR3. The V call is TRBV28, the J call TRBJ2-1, with 7 bases fitting TRBD2. After removal of 2 bases from V and 5 bases from J, the junction contained 0 bases not matched to a gene. CDR1 and CDR2 (germline): MDHEN, SYDVKM. The CDR3 length is 13 residues. The CDR3: CASSLAGDNEQFF. DNA of the CDR3: TGTGCCAGCAGTTTAGCGGGAGACAATGAGCAGTTCTTC.

The chain combines TRBV7-8 with TRBJ2-5, with 8 bases matching TRBD1. From germline, CDR1 is SGHVS and CDR2 FQNEAQ. The V and J ends lost 5 bases and 0 bases, in that order; junction bases with no gene match: 8. This CDR3 region has 16 residues. The CDR3 DNA reads as TGTGCCAGCAGCAGGCCGGACAGGGATTACCAAGAGACCCAGTACTTC. The encoded protein is CASSRPDRDYQETQYF.

The V and J genes are TRBV28 and TRBJ2-7; the D gene is possibly TRBD2 (5 bases). This CDR3 spans 14 amino acids. Germline CDR1 and CDR2: MDHEN and SYDVKM. V gave up 1 base and J gave up 6 bases, with 13 bases separating them. The CDR3 nucleotides read TGTGCCAGCAGTTTATTCCAGGAGGCGGTCGAGCAGTACTTC. Translation: CASSLFQEAVEQYF.

This rearrangement joins TRBV5-1 to TRBJ2-7; 9 bases are shared with TRBD1. The trim removed 4 bases at V and 6 bases at J, leaving 11 bases unmatched. The CDR3 has 15 amino acids. Germline CDR1 SGHRS, CDR2 YFSETQ. For the CDR3, the DNA is TGCGCCAGCAGCAGTCCCCGGGACAGGGCCATCGAGCAGTACTTC. Residues: CASSSPRDRAIEQYF.

The rearrangement links TRBV6-5 to TRBJ2-5; D might be TRBD1 (8 bases). The CDR3 is 15 amino acids. Trimming shortened V by 4 bases and J by 5 bases, and 17 bases separated the two germline ends. Germline assignment: CDR1 MNHEY and CDR2 SVGAGI. The CDR3 nucleotides are TGTGCCAGCAGTTTTACAGGGGGGGTAGAGGAGACCCAGTACTTC. Translation: CASSFTGGVEETQYF.